Listed below are T cell receptor beta chains from one sample, sequenced in a study of cytomegalovirus exposure and HLA in healthy donors. Profiling relied on immunoSEQ multiplex PCR, and the TCRdb table lists in-frame clones only, not all of them. This table has under 110,000 clones, about 75% appearing once. Input material: PBMCs. Receptor source: a man aged 45-60 years in good health and CMV-seronegative. CDR3s include the opening cysteine and the closing phenylalanine or tryptophan. The order of the fields is clone size, D gene, J gene, V gene, CDR3 DNA, CDR3 protein. The D gene is left open where the match is weak. Clone size, where shown, is once, few, many, or a class for clones that have expanded.

NA NA TRBJ2-5 TRBV28 TGTGCCAGCAGTTTCGGACAACAGGGTCTGGGGGAGACCCAGTACTTC CASSFGQQGLGETQYF
NA NA TRBJ1-1 TRBV28 TGTGCCAGCAGTGCCCCGGGGTCTGAAGCTTTCTTT CASSAPGSEAFF
NA NA TRBJ1-1 TRBV9 TGTGCCAGCAGCGCGGACAGTACTGAAGCTTTCTTT CASSADSTEAFF
NA NA TRBJ1-1 TRBV15 TGTGCCACCAGCAGAGGTGAGGCGAACACTGAAGCTTTCTTT CATSRGEANTEAFF
NA NA TRBJ1-4 TRBV5-1 TGCGCCAGCAGCCCCCCCCCGCCCGCCGGGAAACTGTTTTTT CASSPPPPAGKLFF
NA TRBD1 TRBJ2-6 TRBV2 TGTGCCAGCAGGGGACAGGGGATGTCCTCTGGGGCCAACGTCCTGACTTTC CASRGQGMSSGANVLTF
NA NA TRBJ1-6 TRBV15 TGTGCCACCAGCAGAGACCGGTATAATTCACCCCTCCACTTT CATSRDRYNSPLHF
NA TRBD1 TRBJ1-1 TRBV28 TGTGCCAGCAGTTTGGACACAGGGGGCAGGGGGAGAGCTTTCTTT CASSLDTGGRGRAFF
NA NA TRBJ1-1 TRBV6-1 TGTGCCAGCAGCCGGGACATTCAGCAAGCTTTCTTT CASSRDIQQAFF
NA TRBD1 TRBJ2-3 TRBV18 TGTGCCAGCTCCGCACGAGGGACAGGCCGCACAGATACGCAGTATTTT CASSARGTGRTDTQYF
NA TRBD1 TRBJ1-5 TRBV30 TGTGCCTGGAGTGGCGGACAGGGTAAATTTCAGCCCCAGCATTTT CAWSGGQGKFQPQHF
few NA TRBJ2-3 TRBV19 TGTGCCAGTAGTATACGGGGTAGCCGATCAGATACGCAGTATTTT CASSIRGSRSDTQYF
NA TRBD1 TRBJ1-2 TRBV19 TGTGCCAGTGGGCGACAGGGGCGCTACACCTTC CASGRQGRYTF
NA NA TRBJ1-2 TRBV7-9 TGTGCCAGCAGCTTACTTGCGGCGGCCGGGGGTGGCTACACCTTC CASSLLAAAGGGYTF
NA TRBD2 TRBJ2-5 TRBV4-1 TGCGCCAGCAGCCAAGTTCCTTACGGGGGGGCGGGAGAGACCCAGTACTTC CASSQVPYGGAGETQYF
once TRBD1 TRBJ1-5 TRBV5-4 TGTGCCAGCAGCTTGGCTGGGACAGATAGCAATCAGCCCCAGCATTTT CASSLAGTDSNQPQHF
NA NA TRBJ2-2 TRBV11-2 TGTGCCAGCAGCTTAGACCGGACAGCCGGGGAGCTGTTTTTT CASSLDRTAGELFF